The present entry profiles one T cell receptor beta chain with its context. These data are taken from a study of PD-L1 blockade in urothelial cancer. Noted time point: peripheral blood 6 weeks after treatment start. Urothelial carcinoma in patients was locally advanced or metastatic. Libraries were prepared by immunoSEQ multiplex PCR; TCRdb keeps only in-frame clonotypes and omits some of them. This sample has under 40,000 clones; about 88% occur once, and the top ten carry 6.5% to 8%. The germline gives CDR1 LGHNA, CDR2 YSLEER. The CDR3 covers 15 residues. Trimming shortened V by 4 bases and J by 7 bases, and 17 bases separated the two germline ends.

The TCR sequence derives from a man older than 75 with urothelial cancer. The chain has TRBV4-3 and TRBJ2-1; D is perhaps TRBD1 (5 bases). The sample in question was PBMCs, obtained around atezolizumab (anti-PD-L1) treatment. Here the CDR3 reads CASSRQTNGANEQFF. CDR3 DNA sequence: TGCGCCAGCAGCCGACAGACAAATGGGGCGAATGAGCAGTTCTTC.